The present T cell receptor (beta chain) was sequenced within a study of CD8+CD57+ T cells in acquired aplastic anemia (dated by TCRdb to about 2018). About the investigation overall: DNA extracted from sorted CD4+ and CD8+ cells had a mean of roughly 3.4 ug, with a range of 0.2 to 27.4 ug. Mean read counts for healthy donor samples were 9 million to 10.8 million for CD4+ cells and about 12 million for CD8+ cells. Broad study findings and their caveats: CD8+ Simpson's diversity did not differ significantly between patients and healthy controls (P=0.060). Around 28 CD8+ CDR3 sequences were found to be shared between patients and controls, but these sequences appeared to be highly expressed in patients and within the immunodominant clones of the patients.

TCR repertoires of sorted CD4+ and CD8+ blood T cells from severe aplastic anemia patients and healthy subjects were deep-sequenced in the study. Ficoll-Paque density gradient centrifugation was used to isolate peripheral blood mononuclear cells. Before DNA extraction, CD4+ and CD8+ T cells were sorted by FACS or by magnetic beads. Genomic DNA was used as template for profiling of TCR beta VDJ combinations and CDR3 sequences. An Illumina HiSeq 2000 was the platform used for TCR repertoire sequencing. In the source study's methods: TRBV/TRBJ rearrangement plots, CDR3 size and DJ length profiles, and Simpson's diversity index were used to evaluate the repertoires. The most abundant DNA sequence in the deep sequencing data was defined as the immunodominant clone. CDR3 amino acid sequences were screened for sharing across subjects and compared with published repertoires and the VDJdb database. In-frame beta chains were kept once TCRdb had trimmed the public reads at Q25 with fastp and called clones with MiXCR. Under each unique CDR3 protein, matching rows form one entry showing the most common genes and DNA. These V and J calls derive from TCRdb rather than the authors' analysis. The sample table lists hundreds of thousands of distinct CDR3 sequences, just under 70% of them with a count of one. Of the sample, 4% falls within the top ten clones.

Worth noting for this clonotype: The antigen it binds to is not known. No much larger clonotype is one base removed from it; base qualities were not supplied.

The specimen was sorted CD4+, CD8+, or CD8+CD57+ T cells (not recorded which) from PBMCs. The clonotype was recovered from a human donor in good health, serving as a control.

CDR3 protein: CASSVSFQGKETQYF. The sequence in DNA is TGCGCCAGCAGCGTGTCCTTCCAGGGCAAGGAGACCCAGTACTTC. The chain employs TRBV5-1 and TRBJ2-5; TRBD1 is a weak D gene call, 5 bases matching. CDR1 and CDR2, per the germline V gene, are SGHRS and YFSETQ. The CDR3 runs 15 amino acids, cysteine and phenylalanine included. This entry keeps only the CDR3 DNA: 45 bases, framed from base 1. V is cut by 4 bases and J by 5 bases, and the space between the germline ends is 18 bases.